This entry lists 25 T cell receptor beta chains sequenced from one sample in a study of shared clonotypes between healthy human individuals. Assay used: immunoSEQ multiplex PCR; TCRdb lists only in-frame clones, some missing. The data contain under 2.5 million clones, around 93% of them singletons. Sequenced sample: naive CD4+ T cells from PBMCs. As to subset: CD45RA+ positively selected. The source of these receptors is a man between 18 and 35 years old in good health. Some clones in this sample may be carry-over from other donors' samples.

The chain recombines TRBV10-1 with TRBJ2-7; no clear D. Trimming removed 4 bases at V and 1 base at J, with 8 bases between. The CDR3 is made up of 13 amino acids. Germline loops: CDR1 WNHNN, CDR2 SYGVQD (reference sequence). As DNA, the CDR3 is TGCGCCAGCAGTGGGACCATATCCTACGAGCAGTACTTC. This gives the protein CASSGTISYEQYF.

The DNA for the CDR3 is TGTGCCAGCAGCTTCCCCGGGATACAGTATGGCTACACCTTC. Amino acid sequence: CASSFPGIQYGYTF. V and J are TRBV11-2 and TRBJ1-2; no clear D gene. The germline gives CDR1 SGHAT, CDR2 FQNNGV. Trimming removed 3 bases from V and 5 bases from J, with 13 bases in between. The CDR3 loop spans 14 amino acids.

This sequence joins TRBV4-2 and TRBJ2-7; weak D call: TRBD2 (6 bases). CDR1 is LGHNA, CDR2 YNFKEQ, per germline. V lost 1 base, J lost 3 bases, and 13 bases lay in between. The CDR3 covers 15 residues. The CDR3 spells CASSQVSAGNYEQYF. The CDR3 DNA follows: TGTGCCAGCAGCCAAGTGTCTGCGGGAAACTACGAGCAGTACTTC.

This chain uses TRBV7-9 with TRBJ2-1; TRBD2 might be the D (5 bases). Germline CDR1 and CDR2: SEHNR and FQNEAQ (reference sequence). The germline V and J ends were trimmed by 0 bases and 8 bases, with 14 bases remaining between them. The CDR3 has 15 residues. The CDR3 region has the DNA TGTGCCAGCAGCTTAGCCCCGACGGTGAGGGATGAGCAGTTCTTC. Protein: CASSLAPTVRDEQFF.

The V and J genes are TRBV28 and TRBJ1-1, with D uncertain. Germline V gene lookup returns CDR1 MDHEN and CDR2 SYDVKM. The V end lost 6 bases, the J end lost 6 bases, and 14 bases lay between the germline ends. The length of the CDR3 is 13 residues. CDR3 bases: TGTGCCAGCAGAACCCACCGGACCTCTGAAGCTTTCTTT. Translated, it gives CASRTHRTSEAFF.

As DNA, the CDR3 is TGCGCCAGCAGCCCCGGATCTTCACTAGAGTACAATGAGCAGTTCTTC. Amino acids: CASSPGSSLEYNEQFF. The chain couples TRBV5-1 to TRBJ2-1; D is possibly TRBD2 (5 bases). The CDR3 length is 16 residues. Per the germline V gene, CDR1 is SGHRS and CDR2 is YFSETQ. The ends were cut back, 4 bases at V and 4 bases at J, with 18 bases in the middle.

The rearrangement joins TRBV5-6 to TRBJ2-1; D possibly corresponds to TRBD1 (6 bases). Germline CDR1 is SGHDT and CDR2 is YYEEEE. V lost 0 bases, J lost 0 bases, and 10 bases lay in between. This CDR3 is built from 16 residues. The CDR3 here is CASSLGGTSSYNEQFF. CDR3 coding DNA: TGTGCCAGCAGCTTGGGAGGGACAAGCTCCTACAATGAGCAGTTCTTC. Complete variable domain (other parts from reference TRBV5-6 and TRBJ2-1): DAGVTQSPTHLIKTRGQQVTLRCSPKSGHDTVSWYQQALGQGPQFIFQYYEEEERQRGNFPDRFSGHQFPNYSSELNVNALLLGDSALYLCASSLGGTSSYNEQFFGPGTRLTVL.

This clone has more than one count but fewer than ten. Within the sample, other DNA sequences also encode this same CDR3. In nucleotides, the CDR3 is TGTGCCATCAGTCGGGGTGGTGAAAAACTGTTTTTT. Residues: CAISRGGEKLFF. The chain couples TRBV10-3 to TRBJ1-4; D is unclear. The CDR3 consists of 12 residues. CDR1 and CDR2 from the germline V gene are ENHRY and SYGVKD. The germline V and J ends were trimmed by 5 bases and 7 bases, with 8 bases remaining between them.

The V gene is TRBV9, the J gene TRBJ1-3; perhaps TRBD1 as D (6 bases). Per the germline V gene, CDR1 is SGDLS and CDR2 is YYNGEE. The CDR3 sequence is 19 residues long. The V end was cut by 3 bases, the J end by 0 bases, with 22 bases between. CDR3 sequence: CASSARRGGQDLSGNTIYF. CDR3 nucleotides: TGTGCCAGCAGCGCCCGGAGGGGGGGGCAGGACCTCTCTGGAAACACCATATATTTT.

This clone was seen only once. V and J are TRBV9 and TRBJ2-1, with TRBD2 identical over 8 bases. Trimming took 4 bases from V and 2 from J; bases not matched to a gene: 8. The length of the CDR3 is 16 residues. CDR1 is SGDLS, CDR2 YYNGEE, per germline. CDR3 nucleotide sequence: TGTGCCAGCAGCCCCTCCCCTAGCGGGCCCTACAATGAGCAGTTCTTC. It translates to CASSPSPSGPYNEQFF.

For this clone: At the DNA level, this CDR3 is encoded by other sequences in the same sample as well. The rearrangement joins TRBV5-1 to TRBJ1-2; D is unclear. Per the germline V gene, CDR1 is SGHRS and CDR2 is YFSETQ. V was pared by 2 bases and J by 0 bases, with 5 bases between. The CDR3 consists of 13 residues. The CDR3 reads CASSFDANYGYTF. In DNA, the CDR3 is TGCGCCAGCAGCTTCGATGCTAACTATGGCTACACCTTC. The full variable domain, with the rest looked up from reference TRBV5-1 and TRBJ1-2, is KAGVTQTPRYLIKTRGQQVTLSCSPISGHRSVSWYQQTPGQGLQFLFEYFSETQRNKGNFPGRFSGRQFSNSRSEMNVSTLELGDSALYLCASSFDANYGYTFGSGTRLTVV.

This chain joins TRBV7-8 and TRBJ2-1, with D perhaps matching TRBD2 (6 bases). Germline V lookup: CDR1 SGHVS, CDR2 FQNEAQ. V shed 4 bases and J shed 0 bases, with 16 bases lying between them. The CDR3 sequence is 17 residues long. CDR3 bases: TGTGCCAGCAGCTCCCATATTGCGGGAAGCTCCTACAATGAGCAGTTCTTC. It encodes CASSSHIAGSSYNEQFF.

The rearrangement uses TRBV6-1 and TRBJ1-2, with TRBD1 identical over 7 bases. Germline loops: CDR1 MNHNS, CDR2 SASEGT. Trimming took 1 base from V and 8 from J; bases not matched to a gene: 16. This CDR3 has 17 residues. The DNA for the CDR3 is TGTGCCAGCAGTGAAGGCCTCGTTCCGACAGGGCTGCAGGGCTACACCTTC. It translates to CASSEGLVPTGLQGYTF.

The J gene is TRBJ2-3, the V gene TRBV5-1; D is possibly TRBD2 (6 bases). CDR1 and CDR2 from the germline V gene are SGHRS and YFSETQ. The CDR3 has 17 residues. V lost 4 bases and J lost 0, with 18 bases in between. CDR3 in amino acids: CASSPDPLASSTDTQYF. Written as DNA, the CDR3 is TGCGCCAGCAGCCCGGATCCCCTAGCGTCTAGCACAGATACGCAGTATTTT. Supplemented by reference TRBV5-1 and TRBJ2-3, the full variable domain reads KAGVTQTPRYLIKTRGQQVTLSCSPISGHRSVSWYQQTPGQGLQFLFEYFSETQRNKGNFPGRFSGRQFSNSRSEMNVSTLELGDSALYLCASSPDPLASSTDTQYFGPGTRLTVL.

The chain combines TRBV6-6 with TRBJ1-5, with 8 nucleotides matching TRBD1. Germline V gene data show CDR1 as MNHNY and CDR2 as SVGAGI (reference sequence). The V segment lost 6 bases and the J segment 6 bases; nucleotides outside the gene matches: 7. CDR3 length equals 14 residues. The CDR3 sequence: CASRYGTGTQPQHF. CDR3 in DNA: TGTGCCAGCAGATATGGGACAGGTACTCAGCCCCAGCATTTT.

The chain joins TRBV2 to TRBJ2-7; 10 bases map to TRBD1. The CDR3 totals 13 residues. The V gene end was trimmed by 11 bases and the J gene end by 3 bases; junction bases not matched to a gene: 7. Germline CDR1 reads SNHLY; CDR2 reads FYNNEI. Here the CDR3 reads CAGKTGGDYEQYF. In DNA, the CDR3 is TGTGCCGGAAAGACAGGGGGCGACTACGAGCAGTACTTC.

For the CDR3, the DNA is TGTGCCAGCGGTTCTCTTGGGGGAGGGCCTTACGATACGCAGTATTTT. Its translation: CASGSLGGGPYDTQYF. This rearrangement joins TRBV28 to TRBJ2-3; TRBD2 matches at 7 bases. Germline V CDR1 and CDR2: MDHEN, SYDVKM. Unmatched junction bases numbered 17, after V lost 8 bases and J lost 6 bases. This CDR3 is built from 16 residues.

The genes are TRBV7-2 and TRBJ2-2, with D unresolved. CDR1 is SGHTA and CDR2 is FQGNSA in the germline V gene. The CDR3 sequence is 15 residues long. The V and J ends lost 3 bases and 4 bases respectively, with 12 bases between them. The CDR3 nucleotides are TGTGCCAGCAGCTTGAACGGACGCCCCACCGGGGAGCTGTTTTTT. Its protein is CASSLNGRPTGELFF.

This chain links TRBV28 with TRBJ2-1, with 12 nucleotides matching TRBD2. The CDR3 sequence is 15 residues long. The J segment lost 3 bases and the V segment lost 5 bases, leaving 2 bases of the junction unmatched. Germline V lookup: CDR1 MDHEN, CDR2 SYDVKM. In DNA form, the CDR3 reads TGTGCCAGCAGTCCGACTAGCGGGGGCTACAATGAGCAGTTCTTC. This gives the protein CASSPTSGGYNEQFF.

This chain uses TRBV9 with TRBJ2-1, with 7 bases aligning to TRBD2. Germline trimming cut 0 bases from V and 4 bases from J; bases unmatched to any gene: 7. The CDR3 length is 16 residues. Germline V gene data show CDR1 as SGDLS and CDR2 as YYNGEE. The CDR3 sequence is CASSVDPSGIYNEQFF. CDR3 sequence (DNA): TGTGCCAGCAGCGTAGACCCTAGCGGTATTTACAATGAGCAGTTCTTC.

The CDR3 nucleotides read TGTGCCACCAGCAGACTCACCGACAGTAGGATGTTTTTT. Translating gives CATSRLTDSRMFF. The rearrangement joins TRBV15 to TRBJ1-4; possibly TRBD1 for D (5 bases). V was shortened by 2 bases and J by 15 bases, with 16 bases between the two germline ends. In germline, CDR1 is LNHNV, CDR2 YYDKDF (reference sequence). This CDR3 spans 13 amino acids.

This clone has a single count. This sequence joins TRBV5-1 and TRBJ2-7; 9 bases align to TRBD1. CDR1 is SGHRS, CDR2 YFSETQ, per germline. The CDR3 is 14 amino acids. V was pared by 3 bases and J by 5 bases, with 6 bases of the junction left unmatched. This chain's CDR3 is CASSWGTGLNEQYF. CDR3 nucleotide sequence: TGCGCCAGCAGCTGGGGGACAGGGTTGAACGAGCAGTACTTC. The complete variable domain, with remaining parts taken from reference TRBV5-1 and TRBJ2-7, reads KAGVTQTPRYLIKTRGQQVTLSCSPISGHRSVSWYQQTPGQGLQFLFEYFSETQRNKGNFPGRFSGRQFSNSRSEMNVSTLELGDSALYLCASSWGTGLNEQYFGPGTRLTVT.

J is TRBJ2-1 and V is TRBV7-8; a weak D match, TRBD2 (6 bases). Germline V gene sequence: CDR1 SGHVS, CDR2 FQNEAQ. This CDR3 has 17 residues. Trimming took 4 bases from V and 3 from J, leaving 19 bases between them. The CDR3 DNA sequence: TGTGCCAGCAGCTGGAACCCTAGTAGCGGCTACTACAATGAGCAGTTCTTC. Its protein product is CASSWNPSSGYYNEQFF.

The chain has TRBV28 and TRBJ2-7, with a possible D match to TRBD1 (5 bases). Between the trimmed V and J ends, which lost 3 bases and 4 bases, there was a span of 10 bases. This CDR3 has 13 amino acids. Germline-derived CDR1 and CDR2 are MDHEN and SYDVKM. This CDR3 reads CASSFPGKYEQYF. DNA for the CDR3: TGTGCCAGCAGTTTCCCAGGGAAGTACGAGCAGTACTTC. Full variable domain (missing parts from reference TRBV28 and TRBJ2-7): DVKVTQSSRYLVKRTGEKVFLECVQDMDHENMFWYRQDPGLGLRLIYFSYDVKMKEKGDIPEGYSVSREKKERFSLILESASTNQTSMYLCASSFPGKYEQYFGPGTRLTVT.

The V and J genes are TRBV4-3 and TRBJ2-7; 9 nucleotides agree with TRBD2. The CDR3 length is 18 residues. The J segment lost 7 bases and the V segment lost 0 bases, leaving 16 bases of the junction unmatched. CDR1 LGHNA and CDR2 YSLEER come from the germline V gene. CDR3 amino acids: CASSQDLAGLVGRLEQYF. The CDR3 bases are TGCGCCAGCAGCCAAGACCTAGCGGGACTAGTAGGCCGCTTAGAGCAGTACTTC.